One sample yielded the 3 T cell receptor beta chains listed below, sequenced in a study of blood T cell repertoires in COVID-19. TCRdb's table, derived via immunoSEQ multiplex PCR, lists solely in-frame clones and lacks some. The data hold about 200,000 clones, with 75% to 90% observed a single time. Sequenced material: PBMCs or T cells enriched from blood (not recorded which). The receptors stem from a woman in her 30s who had recovered from COVID-19.

The chain recombines TRBV13 with TRBJ2-7; the D is unclear. Germline CDR1 PRHDT, CDR2 FYEKMQ (reference sequence). This CDR3 has 11 amino acids. V lost 3 bases to trimming and J lost 5 bases, with 5 bases between them. This CDR3 is CASSFRNEQYF. The CDR3 DNA reads TGTGCCAGCAGCTTCAGGAACGAGCAGTACTTC. Full variable domain (rest looked up from reference TRBV13 and TRBJ2-7): AAGVIQSPRHLIKEKRETATLKCYPIPRHDTVYWYQQGPGQDPQFLISFYEKMQSDKGSIPDRFSAQQFSDYHSELNMSSLELGDSALYFCASSFRNEQYFGPGTRLTVT.

J is TRBJ1-6 and V is TRBV15; D is ambiguous. CDR3 length equals 16 residues. The V gene's germline CDR1 is LNHNV and CDR2 YYDKDF (reference sequence). The ends were cut back, 1 base at V and 1 base at J, with 8 bases in the middle. CDR3 protein: CATSRVRRSYNSPLHF. The CDR3 nucleotides are TGTGCCACCAGCAGAGTTAGGAGATCCTATAATTCACCCCTCCACTTT.

This chain connects TRBV4-2 to TRBJ2-7; D not resolved. Germline values: CDR1 LGHNA, CDR2 YNFKEQ. With 0 bases removed from V and 7 bases from J, the gap between germline ends came to 13 bases. This CDR3 comprises 14 residues. The CDR3 spells CASSQDQRSREQYF. The CDR3 bases are TGTGCCAGCAGCCAAGATCAAAGGTCTAGGGAGCAGTACTTC.